This is a list of T cell receptor beta chains from one sample in a study of spatial heterogeneity in lung cancer. TCRdb reanalysed the 5' RACE reads using MiXCR and keeps one entry per CDR3 protein. The table includes tens of thousands of distinct CDR3 sequences, approximately 14% detected once. Sequencing used PBMCs, obtained at surgery. Receptor source: a male donor with early-stage non-small cell lung cancer. CDR3s include the opening cysteine and the closing phenylalanine or tryptophan. The D gene is left open where the match is weak. Clone size is shown for a subset of rows, as once, few, many or a class of expanded clone.

DNA: TGTGCCAGCAGCCCCCGGACTAGCTCAACGGCCTACAATGAGCAGTTCTTC
CDR3: CASSPRTSSTAYNEQFF
V: TRBV7-9
size: -
D: TRBD2
J: TRBJ2-1

DNA: TGTGCCAGCTCACCACCCCAGGTCCGAAACACCATATATTTT
CDR3: CASSPPQVRNTIYF
V: TRBV18
size: -
D: -
J: TRBJ1-3

DNA: TGTGCCAGCAGCCGGACTAGCGGGAGTTCCAATGAGCAGTTCTTC
CDR3: CASSRTSGSSNEQFF
V: TRBV12-3/TRBV12-4
size: -
D: TRBD2
J: TRBJ2-1

DNA: TGTGCCATCAGCCGGGACAGGGTCCACGAGCAGTACTTC
CDR3: CAISRDRVHEQYF
V: TRBV10-3
size: few
D: TRBD1
J: TRBJ2-7

DNA: TGCGCCAGCTTGAGGGGGCGACCTAACACAGATACGCAGTATTTT
CDR3: CASLRGRPNTDTQYF
V: TRBV5-1
size: -
D: TRBD1
J: TRBJ2-3

DNA: TGTGCCAGCAGCCCCCAGGGGACAGGACCCTACGAGCAGTACTTC
CDR3: CASSPQGTGPYEQYF
V: TRBV9
size: -
D: TRBD1
J: TRBJ2-7

DNA: TGCAGCGTTTCTGGGCAGGAGGATACGCAGTATTTT
CDR3: CSVSGQEDTQYF
V: TRBV29-1
size: -
D: -
J: TRBJ2-3

DNA: TGCAGCGTTGAGGTTAACTATGGCTACACCTTC
CDR3: CSVEVNYGYTF
V: TRBV29-1
size: few
D: -
J: TRBJ1-2

DNA: TGTGCCAGCAGTTACTCGCTAGGGACCGAGTCCTACAATGAGCAGTTCTTC
CDR3: CASSYSLGTESYNEQFF
V: TRBV6-2/TRBV6-3
size: many
D: -
J: TRBJ2-1

DNA: TGCGCCAGCAGCGACCCCGGACGGGCCGCGTGGGGCTACACCTTC
CDR3: CASSDPGRAAWGYTF
V: TRBV4-1
size: few
D: -
J: TRBJ1-2

DNA: TGCAGTGCTACAGGGACCACAGATACGCAGTATTTT
CDR3: CSATGTTDTQYF
V: TRBV20-1
size: -
D: -
J: TRBJ2-3

DNA: TGCGCCAGCAGCCAAGATGGAGTATTCGGGACCCAGTACTTC
CDR3: CASSQDGVFGTQYF
V: TRBV4-1
size: many
D: -
J: TRBJ2-5

DNA: TGTGCCAGCAGCTTAGTGAGTGGCAGGGTGAACACTGAAGCTTTCTTT
CDR3: CASSLVSGRVNTEAFF
V: TRBV7-9
size: many
D: -
J: TRBJ1-1

DNA: TGCGCCAGCAGCCAGGCGGGGACAGGGGCCTACGAGCAGTACTTC
CDR3: CASSQAGTGAYEQYF
V: TRBV4-1
size: -
D: TRBD1
J: TRBJ2-7

DNA: TGCGCCAGCAGCTTGGAGGCAGGGAGAAGTGAAAAACTGTTTTTT
CDR3: CASSLEAGRSEKLFF
V: TRBV5-1
size: few
D: -
J: TRBJ1-4

DNA: TGCGCCAGCAGCTTGCGAGTAATAGCGGGCACCGGGGAGCTGTTTTTT
CDR3: CASSLRVIAGTGELFF
V: TRBV5-1
size: few
D: TRBD2
J: TRBJ2-2

DNA: TGTGCCAGCAGTGACAGGGTTTCTAACTATGGCTACACCTTC
CDR3: CASSDRVSNYGYTF
V: TRBV25-1
size: -
D: -
J: TRBJ1-2

DNA: TGTGCCAGCAGTCCGAGCCAACCGGGAGACACAGATACGCAGTATTTT
CDR3: CASSPSQPGDTDTQYF
V: TRBV6-5
size: few
D: -
J: TRBJ2-3

DNA: TGTGCCAGCAGTCCTTCTCTCGGGATGCAAGAGACCCAGTACTTC
CDR3: CASSPSLGMQETQYF
V: TRBV25-1
size: few
D: -
J: TRBJ2-5

DNA: TGTGCCAGCAGCCCCACGGGAGTTCGGCTGTTCTTC
CDR3: CASSPTGVRLFF
V: TRBV7-2
size: many
D: -
J: TRBJ2-1

DNA: TGCAGCGTCCAGGGGGCGATCGGCTACACCTTC
CDR3: CSVQGAIGYTF
V: TRBV29-1
size: -
D: TRBD1
J: TRBJ1-2

DNA: TGTGCCAGCAGCCCGACAGCGAACACTGAAGCTTTCTTT
CDR3: CASSPTANTEAFF
V: TRBV6-5
size: many
D: -
J: TRBJ1-1

DNA: TGTGCCAGCAGTAAACCACAGGGCGCCTCATTCTTT
CDR3: CASSKPQGASFF
V: TRBV6-6
size: many
D: -
J: TRBJ1-1

DNA: TGTGCCAGCTCACCTGGACTAGCCTCAAATACGCAGTATTTT
CDR3: CASSPGLASNTQYF
V: TRBV18
size: -
D: TRBD2
J: TRBJ2-3

DNA: TGCAGTGCTAGCGGCCTAGCGGGGCTCGGGGGAGATACGCAGTATTTT
CDR3: CSASGLAGLGGDTQYF
V: TRBV20-1
size: many
D: TRBD2
J: TRBJ2-3

DNA: TGTGCCAGCAGCCGGACTACAGGGGGTACATCTGGGCCCCAGCATTTT
CDR3: CASSRTTGGTSGPQHF
V: TRBV6-5
size: few
D: TRBD1
J: TRBJ1-5

DNA: TGCAGCGTCGCCCAAGGACAGTTGGAAAACATTCAGTACTTC
CDR3: CSVAQGQLENIQYF
V: TRBV29-1
size: many
D: -
J: TRBJ2-4

DNA: TGTGCCAGCAGTTTCGAGGGGGCTGGTAGCAATCAGCCCCAGCATTTT
CDR3: CASSFEGAGSNQPQHF
V: TRBV12-3/TRBV12-4
size: few
D: TRBD1
J: TRBJ1-5

DNA: TGTGCCAGCAGTTCTTCAGTTAGGTCACCCCTCCACTTT
CDR3: CASSSSVRSPLHF
V: TRBV6-6
size: many
D: -
J: TRBJ1-6

DNA: TGCAGTGCTCTAGCGGGAGGGCCAGATGAGCAGTTCTTC
CDR3: CSALAGGPDEQFF
V: TRBV20-1
size: few
D: TRBD2
J: TRBJ2-1

DNA: TGCGCCAGCAGCTTGCGGGACCCGGCAGATACGCAGTATTTT
CDR3: CASSLRDPADTQYF
V: TRBV5-1
size: -
D: -
J: TRBJ2-3

DNA: TGTGCCAGCAGCGACACGGGGGCAGCGAACACCGGGGAGCTGTTTTTT
CDR3: CASSDTGAANTGELFF
V: TRBV9
size: few
D: -
J: TRBJ2-2

DNA: TGCGCCAGCAGCCAAGTTGGGGGTATTAACTATGGCTACACCTTC
CDR3: CASSQVGGINYGYTF
V: TRBV4-1
size: many
D: -
J: TRBJ1-2

DNA: TGTGCCAGCAACCGAGGACAGGGTTCGGTCACTGAAGCTTTCTTT
CDR3: CASNRGQGSVTEAFF
V: TRBV28
size: many
D: TRBD1
J: TRBJ1-1

DNA: TGCGCCAGCAGTACTGTGGTACAAGAGACCCAGTACTTC
CDR3: CASSTVVQETQYF
V: TRBV5-1
size: many
D: -
J: TRBJ2-5

DNA: TGTGCCAGCACCCTGGACAAAACCTACGAGCAGTACTTC
CDR3: CASTLDKTYEQYF
V: TRBV2
size: few
D: -
J: TRBJ2-7

DNA: TGTGCCAGCAGCGTAGAGGCGAGCGAGCAGTACTTC
CDR3: CASSVEASEQYF
V: TRBV9
size: many
D: -
J: TRBJ2-7

DNA: TGCAGCGTGTTTCCGGGCGGGAGGGCCGACGGGGAGCTGTTTTTT
CDR3: CSVFPGGRADGELFF
V: TRBV29-1
size: -
D: TRBD2
J: TRBJ2-2

DNA: TGCAGCGTGGTCGGGGGGCTAGGGGAAAAACTGTTTTTT
CDR3: CSVVGGLGEKLFF
V: TRBV29-1
size: -
D: -
J: TRBJ1-4

DNA: TGTGCCAGCAGTAGTACAGGGAGAGAGACCCAGTACTTC
CDR3: CASSSTGRETQYF
V: TRBV28
size: few
D: -
J: TRBJ2-5

DNA: TGTGCCAGCAGCCTGGACAGGGGCGGCGAGCAGTACTTC
CDR3: CASSLDRGGEQYF
V: TRBV7-2
size: few
D: TRBD1
J: TRBJ2-7

DNA: TGTGCCACCAGTGACAGCGGACTCCTTGGATCCTACGAGCAGTACTTC
CDR3: CATSDSGLLGSYEQYF
V: TRBV24-1
size: once
D: -
J: TRBJ2-7